Listed here are 17 T cell receptor beta chains from one sample, sequenced in a study of beta chain features in type 1 diabetes. Reverse transcribing all isolated RNA meant expressed TCRB transcripts were sequenced. Profiling relied on immunoSEQ multiplex PCR, and the TCRdb table lists in-frame clones only, not all of them. The sample records about 900,000 clones, under 20% being singletons. Input material: naive CD4+ T cells from blood. The source is a woman aged 18-29 years in good health.

The chain is built from TRBV27 and TRBJ1-2; tentatively, D is TRBD1 (6 bases). The CDR3 loop spans 14 amino acids. From germline, CDR1 is MNHEY and CDR2 SMNVEV (reference sequence). V was shortened by 5 bases and J by 2 bases, with 12 bases between the two germline ends. CDR3 protein: CASSPHQGNYGYTF. The CDR3 nucleotides are TGTGCCAGCAGTCCGCATCAGGGGAACTATGGCTACACCTTC.

This rearrangement joins TRBV4-2 to TRBJ1-2, with D possibly TRBD1 on 6 matching bases. Trimming stripped 2 bases from V and 5 bases from J, with 9 bases between. CDR1 is LGHNA and CDR2 is YNFKEQ in the germline V gene. This CDR3 region has 13 residues. CDR3 residues: CASSQSGQYGYTF. In DNA, the CDR3 is TGTGCCAGCAGCCAAAGTGGACAGTATGGCTACACCTTC.

The V and J genes are TRBV7-2 and TRBJ2-1; 7 nucleotides line up with TRBD1. The V gene end was trimmed by 5 bases and the J gene end by 4 bases; junction bases not matched to a gene: 11. Looked up from germline, CDR1 is SGHTA and CDR2 is FQGNSA. The CDR3 has 16 amino acids. CDR3 DNA: TGTGCCAGCAGCCCGAACACAGGGGTAGAATACAATGAGCAGTTCTTC. This translates into CASSPNTGVEYNEQFF.

The chain employs TRBV28 and TRBJ2-3, with D possibly being TRBD1 (5 bases). V was trimmed by 2 bases and J by 1 base, leaving 16 bases between them. The CDR3 runs to 17 residues. Germline CDR1 reads MDHEN; CDR2 reads SYDVKM. DNA for the CDR3: TGTGCCAGCAGTTTAAGGGGATTGGGCAGGGGCACAGATACGCAGTATTTT. It yields the protein CASSLRGLGRGTDTQYF.

This clone has only a few counts. The chain uses TRBV27 and TRBJ2-7, with 9 bases that match TRBD2. The CDR3 consists of 17 residues. Germline values: CDR1 MNHEY, CDR2 SMNVEV (reference sequence). After removal of 7 bases from V and 3 bases from J, the junction contained 16 bases not matched to a gene. This chain's CDR3 is CASTTVAGVPLCYEQYF. In DNA, the CDR3 is TGTGCCAGCACAACGGTAGCGGGAGTCCCTCTCTGCTACGAGCAGTACTTC.

This clone showed up many times. The chain employs TRBV10-3 and TRBJ2-6, with D possibly TRBD1 on 6 matching bases. Between the trimmed V and J ends, which lost 6 bases and 8 bases, there was a span of 11 bases. Germline V gene lookup returns CDR1 ENHRY and CDR2 SYGVKD. CDR3 length equals 13 residues. Here the CDR3 reads CAISPGQSNVLTF. As DNA, the CDR3 is TGTGCCATCAGCCCCGGACAGTCCAACGTCCTGACTTTC.

V is TRBV2 and J is TRBJ2-5, with a possible D match to TRBD2 (5 bases). Germline V gene lookup returns CDR1 SNHLY and CDR2 FYNNEI. The CDR3 spans 14 residues. V was shortened by 2 bases and J by 2 bases, with 9 bases between the two germline ends. Here the CDR3 DNA reads TGTGCCAGCAGTGAACGGGAAAGGCAAGAGACCCAGTACTTC. Translated: CASSERERQETQYF. Variable domain in full (rest from reference TRBV2 and TRBJ2-5): EPEVTQTPSHQVTQMGQEVILRCVPISNHLYFYWYRQILGQKVEFLVSFYNNEISEKSEIFDDQFSVERPDGSNFTLKIRSTKLEDSAMYFCASSERERQETQYFGPGTRLLVL.

This clone was seen a handful of times. V is TRBV4-3 and J is TRBJ1-3; TRBD1 matches at 10 bases. This CDR3 comprises 15 residues. Germline CDR1 reads LGHNA; CDR2 reads YSLEER. V trimming: 3 bases; J trimming: 8 bases; junction bases outside the gene matches: 7. CDR3 loop: CASSQEPGQGYTIYF. The CDR3, as DNA: TGCGCCAGCAGCCAGGAACCGGGACAGGGGTACACCATATATTTT.

The V and J genes are TRBV5-1 and TRBJ2-1; D remains ambiguous. The V gene lost 6 bases and the J gene lost 5 bases, with 6 bases spanning the gap. The length of the CDR3 is 11 residues. Looked up from germline, CDR1 is SGHRS and CDR2 is YFSETQ. CDR3 amino acids: CASTLNNEQFF. Written as DNA, the CDR3 is TGCGCCAGCACACTAAACAATGAGCAGTTCTTC.

This clone showed up just a few times. The chain uses TRBV2 and TRBJ1-1; D perhaps matches TRBD1 (5 bases). Between the trimmed V and J ends, which lost 10 bases and 0 bases, there was a span of 12 bases. CDR3 length: 13 residues. Germline values: CDR1 SNHLY, CDR2 FYNNEI. The DNA for the CDR3 is TGTGCCATAGCAGGGCCCATGAACACTGAAGCTTTCTTT. Its protein product is CAIAGPMNTEAFF.

There are a few counts of this clone. The chain combines TRBV5-1 with TRBJ2-2; unclear D gene. V dropped 0 bases and J dropped 4 bases, with 13 bases sitting between them. CDR3 size: 16 residues. CDR1 SGHRS and CDR2 YFSETQ come from the germline V gene. CDR3 amino acids: CASSLAASPGTGELFF. In DNA form, the CDR3 reads TGCGCCAGCAGCTTGGCGGCCAGCCCGGGCACCGGGGAGCTGTTTTTT.

J is TRBJ1-5 and V is TRBV28; 9 bases line up with TRBD1. Germline V gene data show CDR1 as MDHEN and CDR2 as SYDVKM. This CDR3 spans 15 amino acids. With V trimmed by 6 bases and J by 3 bases, 6 bases remained unmatched. The CDR3 DNA sequence: TGTGCCAGCAGGGGGGGACAGGGATACAATCAGCCCCAGCATTTT. Protein: CASRGGQGYNQPQHF. The entire variable domain, with the rest obtained from reference TRBV28 and TRBJ1-5, is as follows: DVKVTQSSRYLVKRTGEKVFLECVQDMDHENMFWYRQDPGLGLRLIYFSYDVKMKEKGDIPEGYSVSREKKERFSLILESASTNQTSMYLCASRGGQGYNQPQHFGDGTRLSIL.

The V call is TRBV21-1, the J call TRBJ2-7; the table's D call, TRBD2, was not checked against the DNA. TRBV21-1 is a pseudogene. The CDR3 contains 13 residues. CDR3 residues: CASSKGVGSEQYF. The DNA for the CDR3 is TGTGCCAGCAGCAAAGGAGTGGGGAGCGAGCAGTACTTC.

This clone was seen a few times. This chain uses TRBV5-6 with TRBJ2-1; 11 bases agree with TRBD2. The junction had 7 bases not matched to a gene; V was cut back by 4 bases and J by 10 bases. In germline, CDR1 is SGHDT, CDR2 YYEEEE. The CDR3 is made up of 14 amino acids. The DNA for the CDR3 is TGTGCCAGCAGCCAAGGACTAGCGGGCACCGAGCAGTTCTTC. Amino acid sequence: CASSQGLAGTEQFF.

This clone came up a few times. The chain links TRBV10-3 to TRBJ2-7; 9 nucleotides align to TRBD1. J was trimmed by 4 bases and V by 8 bases; bases with no gene match: 6. CDR1 and CDR2 from the germline V gene are ENHRY and SYGVKD. The CDR3 consists of 13 residues. The CDR3 spells CAIGRGQGYEQYF. The CDR3 bases are TGTGCCATCGGGAGGGGACAGGGTTACGAGCAGTACTTC.

The chain recombines TRBV7-9 with TRBJ2-1; perhaps TRBD1 as D (6 bases). CDR1 is SEHNR, CDR2 FQNEAQ, per germline (reference sequence). V lost 3 bases and J 2 bases, leaving 11 bases between the germline ends. This CDR3 contains 15 residues. In nucleotides, the CDR3 is TGTGCCAGCAGCTTCCAGGGGAGTGCCTACAATGAGCAGTTCTTC. Translated, it gives CASSFQGSAYNEQFF.

The rearrangement joins TRBV6-4 to TRBJ2-1; 8 bases fit TRBD2. V trimming: 5 bases; J trimming: 8 bases; junction bases outside the gene matches: 14. Germline CDR1 reads MRHNA; CDR2 reads SNTAGT. CDR3 length: 16 amino acids. In DNA form, the CDR3 reads TGTGCCAGCAGTTTAGGGACTAGTCGGTTTGTCGATGAGCAGTTCTTC. It is translated as CASSLGTSRFVDEQFF.